This TCR beta chain was documented in a study of OX40 agonist ivuxolimab in advanced cancers. Across the whole study: Two patients with cutaneous melanoma and one with hepatocellular carcinoma, three in total, showed partial responses.

On this clone itself: Its cognate antigen is unknown.

Study results and caveats: Expanded peripheral T-cell antigen specificity went undetermined.

Germline CDR1 is PRHDT and CDR2 is FYEKMQ (reference sequence). V gave up 3 bases and J gave up 5 bases; unmatched junction bases: 13. The length of the CDR3 is 16 residues. Data came from immunoSEQ multiplex PCR; TCRdb stores just in-frame clones and leaves some out. The table shows roughly 67,000 clones, with about 92% occurring only once. The TCR was taken from an adult with an advanced solid tumor such as melanoma, head and neck, liver or kidney cancer. Sample: CD4+ or CD8+ T cells sorted from blood, taken in a trial of the OX40 agonist ivuxolimab. The genes are TRBV13 and TRBJ2-7; 7 bases agree with TRBD2. For the CDR3, the DNA is TGTGCCAGCAGCTTGGGTCGAAGCGGGGTGGGGGACGAGCAGTACTTC. This encodes CASSLGRSGVGDEQYF.